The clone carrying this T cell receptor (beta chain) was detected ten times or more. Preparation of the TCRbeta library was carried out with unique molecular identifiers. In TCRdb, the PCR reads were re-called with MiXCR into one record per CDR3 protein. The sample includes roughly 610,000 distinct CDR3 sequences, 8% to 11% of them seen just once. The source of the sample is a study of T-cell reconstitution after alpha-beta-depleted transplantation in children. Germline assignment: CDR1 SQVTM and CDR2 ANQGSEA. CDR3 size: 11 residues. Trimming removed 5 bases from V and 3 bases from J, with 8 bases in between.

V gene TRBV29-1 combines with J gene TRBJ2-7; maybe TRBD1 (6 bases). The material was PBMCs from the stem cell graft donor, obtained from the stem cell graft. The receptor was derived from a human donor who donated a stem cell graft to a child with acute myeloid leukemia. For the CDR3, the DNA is TGCAGCGTTCGGACAGACTACGAGCAGTACTTC. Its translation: CSVRTDYEQYF.